This T cell receptor (beta chain) was identified during a study of blood T cell repertoires in COVID-19. Study-wide context: Sources were T cells, B-cell-depleted T cells, or PBMCs; the material itself was cDNA or gDNA.

The CDR3 has 15 amino acids. Per the germline V gene, CDR1 is KGHSH and CDR2 is LQKENI. The ends lost 6 bases at V and 5 bases at J; junction bases unmatched: 9. Sequenced by immunoSEQ multiplex PCR; TCRdb stores in-frame clones only, minus some. The sample yields some 120,000 clones, roughly four fifths seen once. This receptor was identified in a woman aged 45-59 years with acute or convalescent COVID-19. This chain uses TRBV18 with TRBJ1-4; TRBD1 aligns across 7 bases. The sample consisted of peripheral blood. CDR3 in amino acids: CASSNVGQPNEKLFF. The CDR3 DNA follows: TGTGCCAGCTCCAACGTGGGACAGCCAAATGAAAAACTGTTTTTT. Variable domain in full (rest from reference TRBV18 and TRBJ1-4): NAGVMQNPRHLVRRRGQEARLRCSPMKGHSHVYWYRQLPEEGLKFMVYLQKENIIDESGMPKERFSAEFPKEGPSILRIQQVVRGDSAAYFCASSNVGQPNEKLFFGSGTQLSVL.